This TCR beta chain stems from a study of blood T cell repertoires in COVID-19. Whole-study context: Samples came from the United States, Italy and Spain, spanning acute and convalescent COVID-19.

Per the original methods: Amplification of reference gene primers provided the estimated nucleated cell counts. Assay: immunoSEQ multiplex PCR; the TCRdb copy retains only in-frame clones and omits some. That table is the source of V, J and clone size, and D and trimming were worked out from the DNA. This table has a few hundred thousand clones, around 82% appearing once. In germline, CDR1 is MDHEN, CDR2 SYDVKM. The V segment lost 7 bases and the J segment 6 bases; nucleotides outside the gene matches: 11. This CDR3 has 14 residues. The sequence came from a woman of 80 years or more with acute or convalescent COVID-19. Sample: peripheral blood. The V and J genes are TRBV28 and TRBJ1-2; 7 bases are a match to TRBD1. Here the CDR3 DNA reads TGTGCCAGCACGATAAGGGACAGAAAGGATGGCTACACCTTC. Translating it yields CASTIRDRKDGYTF.